The 3 T cell receptor beta chains below all came from one sample that was sequenced in a study of shared clonotypes between healthy human individuals. Assay: immunoSEQ multiplex PCR; the TCRdb copy retains only in-frame clones and omits some. Among 1,100,000 or so clones, 70% to 80% were seen once, and the ten largest hold about 0.52%. The sequenced material came from memory CD4+ T cells from PBMCs. Subset described: CD45RA-negative fraction. The receptors were gathered from a man aged 18 to 30 in good health. Some clones in this sample may be carry-over from other donors' samples.

Concerning this clone itself: Germline is not matched at one junction end, which may reflect a read error. This chain joins TRBV7-9 and TRBJ1-1, with TRBD1 as a possible D gene (5 bases). Germline values: CDR1 SEHNR, CDR2 FQNEAQ (reference sequence). The CDR3 is 15 residues long. CDR3 region: CASSLEWGFNTEAFF. The CDR3 DNA reads TGTGCCAGCAGCCTAGAGTGGGGGTTCAACACTGAGGCTTTCTTT.

This clone has just a few counts. This chain connects TRBV2 to TRBJ2-1; D is undetermined. This CDR3 contains 18 residues. V was clipped by 2 bases and J by 5 bases, with 22 bases between them. Germline values: CDR1 SNHLY, CDR2 FYNNEI. CDR3 coding DNA: TGTGCCAGCAGTGAACCCCGGCAAGGAAGAAATTGGAACAATGAGCAGTTCTTC. This gives the protein CASSEPRQGRNWNNEQFF. Together with reference TRBV2 and TRBJ2-1, the CDR3 gives the full variable domain: EPEVTQTPSHQVTQMGQEVILRCVPISNHLYFYWYRQILGQKVEFLVSFYNNEISEKSEIFDDQFSVERPDGSNFTLKIRSTKLEDSAMYFCASSEPRQGRNWNNEQFFGPGTRLTVL.

The chain recombines TRBV30 with TRBJ2-7, with a weak D call TRBD1 (5 bases). Germline V gene data show CDR1 as GTSNPN and CDR2 as SVGIG (reference sequence). V dropped 8 bases and J dropped 2 bases, with 16 bases sitting between them. The CDR3 runs to 13 residues. Here the CDR3 DNA reads TGTGCCATACAGGCACCTGGGACCTACGAGCAGTACTTC. It translates to CAIQAPGTYEQYF.